This T cell receptor beta chain is drawn from a study of response to subunit inactivated influenza vaccine. In germline, CDR1 is LGHNA, CDR2 YSLEER. The CDR3 is 15 residues long. With 0 bases removed from V and 4 bases from J, the gap between germline ends came to 9 bases. In TCRdb, the RT-PCR reads were re-called with MiXCR into one record per CDR3 protein. The table has more than 550,000 distinct CDR3 sequences, over 9% seen once. This sample also belongs to another study, concerning T cells expressing NK-cell markers. From that study: The authors generated TCR beta cDNA through 5'RACE template switching with UMIs. The authors sequenced eight donors, of whom seven were HCMV-seropositive and one was seronegative. Of the CD8+ T cells in roughly 6 donors, about 1.0-7.5% belonged to dominant NKG2C+ clonotypes. Clarity on HCMV specificity was lacking for the expanded NKG2C+ T cell clones.

This sequence was found in a man aged 50 to 60 who received an inactivated influenza vaccine. This material consisted of PBMCs from blood, taken on the day of vaccination. The V and J genes are TRBV4-3 and TRBJ1-4; D is perhaps TRBD1 (5 bases). For the CDR3, the DNA is TGCGCCAGCAGCCAAGATTTTGGGGGTAATGAAAAACTGTTTTTT. Amino acids: CASSQDFGGNEKLFF.